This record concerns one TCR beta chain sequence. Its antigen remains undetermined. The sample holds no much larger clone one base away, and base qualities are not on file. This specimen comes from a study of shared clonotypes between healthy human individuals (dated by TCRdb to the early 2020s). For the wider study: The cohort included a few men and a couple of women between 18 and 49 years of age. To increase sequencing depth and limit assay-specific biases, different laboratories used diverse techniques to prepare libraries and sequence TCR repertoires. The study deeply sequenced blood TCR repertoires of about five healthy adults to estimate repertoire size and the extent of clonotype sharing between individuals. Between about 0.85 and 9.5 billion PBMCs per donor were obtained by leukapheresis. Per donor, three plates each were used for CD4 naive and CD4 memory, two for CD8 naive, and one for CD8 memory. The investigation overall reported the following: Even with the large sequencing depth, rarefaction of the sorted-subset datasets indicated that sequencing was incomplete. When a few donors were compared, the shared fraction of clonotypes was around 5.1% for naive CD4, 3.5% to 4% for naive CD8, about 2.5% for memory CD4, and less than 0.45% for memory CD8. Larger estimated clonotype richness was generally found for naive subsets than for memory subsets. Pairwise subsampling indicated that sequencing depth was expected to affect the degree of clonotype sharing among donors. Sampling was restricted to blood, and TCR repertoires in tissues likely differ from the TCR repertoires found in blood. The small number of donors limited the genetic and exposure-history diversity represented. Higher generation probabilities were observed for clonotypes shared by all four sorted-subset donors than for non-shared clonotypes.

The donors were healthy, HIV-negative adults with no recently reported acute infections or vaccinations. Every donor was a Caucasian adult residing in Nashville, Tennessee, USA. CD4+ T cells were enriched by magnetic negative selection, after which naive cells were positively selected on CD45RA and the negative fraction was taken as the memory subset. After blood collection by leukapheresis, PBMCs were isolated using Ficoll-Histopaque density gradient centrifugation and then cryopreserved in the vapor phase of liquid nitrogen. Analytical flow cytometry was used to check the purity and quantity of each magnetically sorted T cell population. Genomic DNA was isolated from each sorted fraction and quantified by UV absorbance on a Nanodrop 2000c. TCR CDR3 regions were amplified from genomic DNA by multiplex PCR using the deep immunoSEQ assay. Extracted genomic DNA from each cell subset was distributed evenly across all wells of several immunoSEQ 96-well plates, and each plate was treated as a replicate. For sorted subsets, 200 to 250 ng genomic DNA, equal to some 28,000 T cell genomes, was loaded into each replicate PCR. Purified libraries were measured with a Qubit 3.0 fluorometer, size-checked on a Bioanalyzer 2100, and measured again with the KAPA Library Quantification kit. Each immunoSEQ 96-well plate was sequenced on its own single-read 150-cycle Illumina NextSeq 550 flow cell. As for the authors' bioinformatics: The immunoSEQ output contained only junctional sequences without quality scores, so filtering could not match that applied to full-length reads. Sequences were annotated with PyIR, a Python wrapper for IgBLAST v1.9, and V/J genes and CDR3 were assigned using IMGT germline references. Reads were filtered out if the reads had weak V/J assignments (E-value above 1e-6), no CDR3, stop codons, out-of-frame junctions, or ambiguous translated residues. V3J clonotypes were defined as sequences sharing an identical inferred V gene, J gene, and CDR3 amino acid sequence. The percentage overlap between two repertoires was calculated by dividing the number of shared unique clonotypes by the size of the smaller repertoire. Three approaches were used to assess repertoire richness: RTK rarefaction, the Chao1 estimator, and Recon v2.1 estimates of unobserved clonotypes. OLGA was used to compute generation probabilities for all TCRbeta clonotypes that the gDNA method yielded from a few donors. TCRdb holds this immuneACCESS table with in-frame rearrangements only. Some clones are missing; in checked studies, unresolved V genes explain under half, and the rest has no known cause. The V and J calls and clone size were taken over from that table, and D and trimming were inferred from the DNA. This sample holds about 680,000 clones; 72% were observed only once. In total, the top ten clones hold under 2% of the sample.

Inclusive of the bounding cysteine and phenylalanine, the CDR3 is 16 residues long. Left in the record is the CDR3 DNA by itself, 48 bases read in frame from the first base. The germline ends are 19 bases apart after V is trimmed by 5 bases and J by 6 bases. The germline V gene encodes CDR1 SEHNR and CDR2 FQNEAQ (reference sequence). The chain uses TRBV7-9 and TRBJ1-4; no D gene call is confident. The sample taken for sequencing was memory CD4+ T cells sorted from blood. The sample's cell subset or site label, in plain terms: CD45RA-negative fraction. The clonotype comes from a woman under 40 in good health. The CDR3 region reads CASSPGGRRADEKLFF. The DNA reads TGTGCCAGCAGCCCGGGTGGTAGGAGAGCGGATGAAAAACTGTTTTTT.